These T cell receptor beta chains were read from a single sample in a study of blood T cell repertoires in COVID-19. The table came from immunoSEQ multiplex PCR; TCRdb's copy has only in-frame clones and leaves some out. The table shows tens of thousands of clones, with around 89% occurring only once. Sequenced sample: peripheral blood. Every receptor here comes from a man aged 45-65 years with acute or convalescent COVID-19. CDR3s include the opening cysteine and the closing phenylalanine or tryptophan. Each record gives: J gene, V gene, D gene, clone size, CDR3 DNA, CDR3 protein. D genes are given only for firm matches. Rows give clone size only sometimes, using once, few, many, or a class for an expanded clone.

>TRBJ1-2|TRBV12-3/TRBV12-4|TRBD1|once
TGTGCCAGCAGCCAGGGGGTATATGGCTACACCTTC
CASSQGVYGYTF
>TRBJ1-5|TRBV3-1/TRBV3-2|-|-
TGTGCCAGCAGCCAAGAACCAGGGGTTCAGCCCCAGCATTTT
CASSQEPGVQPQHF
>TRBJ1-4|TRBV30|TRBD1|-
TGTGCCTGGAGTCCCTCGAGGACAGGGCGGAAACGGAATGAAAAACTGTTTTTT
CAWSPSRTGRKRNEKLFF
>TRBJ2-2|TRBV30|-|-
TGTGCCTGGAAACAGGAGAACACCGGGGAGCTGTTTTTT
CAWKQENTGELFF
>TRBJ1-2|TRBV27|TRBD1|few
TGTGCCAGCAGTTTAGTTATCGGGACAGGGGTGGTTGGCTACACCTTC
CASSLVIGTGVVGYTF
>TRBJ2-3|TRBV19|-|once
TGTGCCAGTAGTAGTCAAGCTCGAGGCACAGATACGCAGTATTTT
CASSSQARGTDTQYF
>TRBJ2-7|TRBV5-6|-|-
TGTGCCAGCAGCGGGCAAGCCTACGAGCAGTACTTC
CASSGQAYEQYF
>TRBJ2-6|TRBV5-4|-|-
TGTGCCAGCAGCCGTGACATCTCTGGGGCCAACGTCCTGACTTTC
CASSRDISGANVLTF
>TRBJ2-6|TRBV5-1|-|-
TGCGCCAGCACAGACAGGCCTAGCTCTGGGGCCAACGTCCTGACTTTC
CASTDRPSSGANVLTF
>TRBJ2-5|TRBV19|-|-
TGTGCCAGTAGTATCCAGGAGACCCAGTACTTC
CASSIQETQYF
>TRBJ1-5|TRBV18|-|once
TGTGCCAGCTCGCCCCTTACCTACAGGGACAATCAGCCCCAGCATTTT
CASSPLTYRDNQPQHF
>TRBJ1-2|TRBV12-5|-|-
TGTGCTAGTGGTTTGACAGGTGCCAGGGACTATGGCTACACCTTC
CASGLTGARDYGYTF
>TRBJ2-7|TRBV5-1|TRBD1|once
TGCGCCAGCAGCTCGGGACAGGTACCCTACGAGCAGTACTTC
CASSSGQVPYEQYF
>TRBJ2-1|TRBV19|TRBD2|once
TGTGCCAGTAGTTCCCTAGCGGGATACAATGAGCAGTTCTTC
CASSSLAGYNEQFF
>TRBJ2-3|TRBV23-1|TRBD1|-
TGCGCCAGCAGTCAATTCGGCTCACACACCGGGACAGGCGTCCCAGATACGCAGTATTTT
CASSQFGSHTGTGVPDTQYF
>TRBJ2-7|TRBV9|-|-
TGTGCCAGCAGCCCAGGGTGGGGCTACGAGCAGTACTTC
CASSPGWGYEQYF
>TRBJ1-3|TRBV18|TRBD1|-
TGTGCCAGCTCACCACCAGGGGGCCCGATCGTCTCTGGAAACACCATATATTTT
CASSPPGGPIVSGNTIYF
>TRBJ1-1|TRBV24-1|-|once
TGTGCCACCAGTGATTTGATCAGGGTTTGCACTGAAGCTTTCTTT
CATSDLIRVCTEAFF
>TRBJ1-1|TRBV7-2|TRBD1|-
TGTGCCAGCAGCCGGGAAGGACAGGGAGACACTGAAGCTTTCTTT
CASSREGQGDTEAFF
>TRBJ2-6|TRBV4-1|TRBD1|-
TGCGCCAGCAGCCACCCCTGGGGGACAGGCTTGTCCTCTGGGGCCAACGTCCTGACTTTC
CASSHPWGTGLSSGANVLTF
>TRBJ2-7|TRBV10-3|-|-
TGTGCCATCAGTGAGGGGAAAGGGGTTTTAGCCTCCTACGAGCAGTACTTC
CAISEGKGVLASYEQYF
>TRBJ2-7|TRBV7-7|TRBD1|-
TGTGCCAGCAGTCTTCAACCGGGACAGGGGCAATACGAGCAGTACTTC
CASSLQPGQGQYEQYF
>TRBJ2-3|TRBV18|TRBD2|-
TGTGCCAGCTCACCTCGCAGCGGGGACACAGATACGCAGTATTTT
CASSPRSGDTDTQYF
>TRBJ2-3|TRBV10-3|-|-
TGTGCCATCAGCCCCAGGGTGGGTGATACGCAGTATTTT
CAISPRVGDTQYF
>TRBJ2-2|TRBV24-1|-|-
TGTGCCACCAGTTTAACGAACACCGGGGAGCTGTTTTTT
CATSLTNTGELFF
>TRBJ2-7|TRBV11-2|-|once
TGTGCCAGCAGCGCAGGCGTTGACCGTGTGTGGCACGAGCAGTACTTC
CASSAGVDRVWHEQYF
>TRBJ1-2|TRBV11-3|-|medium-sized
TGTGCCAGCAGCTTAGACAGAGGAGGCTACACCTTC
CASSLDRGGYTF
>TRBJ1-2|TRBV5-1|-|-
TGCGCCAGCAGCTTGGAACTCCCAAAGCGGGGCTACACCTTC
CASSLELPKRGYTF
>TRBJ2-7|TRBV19|TRBD2|few
TGTGCCAGTAGTATTAGCGGGAGGGCCGGGTGGTCCTACGAGCAGTACTTC
CASSISGRAGWSYEQYF
>TRBJ2-7|TRBV27|-|-
TGTGCCAGCAGCGAATACCAGGGGAGAAACGAGCAGTACTTC
CASSEYQGRNEQYF
>TRBJ1-4|TRBV5-1|-|few
TGCGCCAGCAGCGAGAATGGACAGAGTAATAATGAAAAACTGTTTTTT
CASSENGQSNNEKLFF
>TRBJ2-7|TRBV7-2|-|-
TGTGCCAGCAGCCGGGGGACTCTTTTGGGTATTAACGAGCAGTACTTC
CASSRGTLLGINEQYF
>TRBJ1-4|TRBV11-2|TRBD1|once
TGTGCCAGCAGCTCTAGGGGGCGCGGGGAAAAACTGTTTTTT
CASSSRGRGEKLFF
>TRBJ2-2|TRBV19|TRBD2|-
TGTGCCAGTAGTTCTACGGGAGGCACCGGGGAGCTGTTTTTT
CASSSTGGTGELFF
>TRBJ1-6|TRBV18|-|-
TGTGCCAGCTCACCAAGCCCGCTCTCTTCCTATAATTCACCCCTCCACTTT
CASSPSPLSSYNSPLHF
>TRBJ2-1|TRBV11-2|-|-
TGTGCCAGCAGCCATACTAGCTACAATGAGCAGTTCTTC
CASSHTSYNEQFF
>TRBJ1-2|TRBV12-3/TRBV12-4|TRBD1|-
TGTGCCAGCAGACTTATAACAGGGGAGGGCTACACCTTC
CASRLITGEGYTF
>TRBJ1-2|TRBV4-1|-|-
TGCGCCAGCAGCCAAGAGGGGAGAAATGGCTACACCTTC
CASSQEGRNGYTF
>TRBJ1-1|TRBV6-6|-|-
TGTGCCAGCGCGAGGGTGGAGGGAATCTACACTGAAGCTTTCTTT
CASARVEGIYTEAFF
>TRBJ2-7|TRBV11-2|TRBD2|-
TGTGCCAGCAGCCCAGGGCTAGCGGGAGGGTCCTCCTACGAGCAGTACTTC
CASSPGLAGGSSYEQYF
>TRBJ1-2|TRBV14|TRBD1|-
TGTGCCAGCAGCCAAGTTCCATTTCCCCTTCAGGGGGCTGGAGGCTACACCTTC
CASSQVPFPLQGAGGYTF
>TRBJ2-1|TRBV4-3|TRBD2|-
TGCGCCAGCAGCCAAGATCAGCGGGCTCGCGGGAGGGCCCTCTCGGACAATGGGCAGTTCTTC
CASSQDQRARGRALSDNGQFF
>TRBJ2-7|TRBV7-6|TRBD2|-
TGTGCCAGCAGCGCCGGACTAGCGGGAGAATCCTACGAGCAGTACTTC
CASSAGLAGESYEQYF
>TRBJ2-1|TRBV7-6|TRBD2|-
TGTGCCAGCAGCCCGGGACTAGCGGGAGTCAATGAGCAGTTCTTC
CASSPGLAGVNEQFF
>TRBJ1-6|TRBV7-9|TRBD1|-
TGTGCCAGCAGCTCCCGAGACAGGGGGCTTGGCTCACCCCTCCACTTT
CASSSRDRGLGSPLHF
>TRBJ2-3|TRBV4-1|-|-
TGCGCCAGCAGCGTCGAGACTTTCACAGATACGCAGTATTTT
CASSVETFTDTQYF
>TRBJ1-1|TRBV5-5|TRBD1|-
TGTGCCAGCAGCCCTGCTCGGACAGGGCGATGGAACACTGAAGCTTTCTTT
CASSPARTGRWNTEAFF
>TRBJ1-3|TRBV2|TRBD1|-
TGTGCCAGCATCCTCAAGACAGGGTCGCACACCATATATTTT
CASILKTGSHTIYF
>TRBJ2-7|TRBV6-2/TRBV6-3|-|-
TGTGCCAGCAGTTACCCCCCCGGCTTATTTCCGCGGGGAACCTACGAGCAGTACTTC
CASSYPPGLFPRGTYEQYF
>TRBJ2-2|TRBV3-1/TRBV3-2|TRBD2|few
TGTGCCACTAGCGGGTGGAACACCGGGGAGCTGTTTTTT
CATSGWNTGELFF
>TRBJ2-5|TRBV20-1|TRBD1|-
TGCAGTGCTAGTACAGGGGTGCAACAACAAGAGACCCAGTACTTC
CSASTGVQQQETQYF
>TRBJ2-2|TRBV14|-|-
TGTGCCAGCAGCCAAGATTGGGGGCCTCCCGGGGAGCTGTTTTTT
CASSQDWGPPGELFF
>TRBJ2-2|TRBV20-1|TRBD1|-
TGCAGTGCTAGTGGTAACAGGGGTACCGGGGAGCTGTTTTTT
CSASGNRGTGELFF
>TRBJ2-3|TRBV7-8|TRBD2|many
TGTGCCAGCAGCTTAGGGACTAGCTGGCGCACAGATACGCAGTATTTT
CASSLGTSWRTDTQYF
>TRBJ2-7|TRBV9|TRBD2|-
TGTGCCTCCGCGGGACTAGGAGACGAGCAGTACTTC
CASAGLGDEQYF
>TRBJ1-1|TRBV27|-|-
TGTGCCAGCAGTTTAAGGGGCAACACTGAAGCTTTCTTT
CASSLRGNTEAFF
>TRBJ1-2|TRBV25-1|-|-
TGTGCCAGCAGTATGATAGCTTGGTATGGCTACACCTTC
CASSMIAWYGYTF